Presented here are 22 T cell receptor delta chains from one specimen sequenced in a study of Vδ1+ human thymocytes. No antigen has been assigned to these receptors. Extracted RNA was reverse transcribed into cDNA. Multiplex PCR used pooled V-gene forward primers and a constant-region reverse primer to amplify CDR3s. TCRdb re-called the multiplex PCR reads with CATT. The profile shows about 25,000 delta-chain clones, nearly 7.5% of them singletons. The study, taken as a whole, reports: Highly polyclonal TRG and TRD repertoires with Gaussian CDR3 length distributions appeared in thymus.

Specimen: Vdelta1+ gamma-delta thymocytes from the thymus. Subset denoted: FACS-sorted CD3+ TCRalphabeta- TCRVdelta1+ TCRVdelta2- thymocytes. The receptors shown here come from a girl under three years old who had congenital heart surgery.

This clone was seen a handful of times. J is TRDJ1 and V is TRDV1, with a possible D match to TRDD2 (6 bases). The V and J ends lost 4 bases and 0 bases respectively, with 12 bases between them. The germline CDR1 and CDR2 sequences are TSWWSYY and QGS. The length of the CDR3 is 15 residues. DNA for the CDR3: TGTGCTCTTGGGGGTGCCTTCCCGTACACCGATAAACTCATCTTT. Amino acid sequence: CALGGAFPYTDKLIF.

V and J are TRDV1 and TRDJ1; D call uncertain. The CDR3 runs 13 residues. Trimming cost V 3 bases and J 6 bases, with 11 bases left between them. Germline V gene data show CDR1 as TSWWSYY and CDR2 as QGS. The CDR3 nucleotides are TGTGCTCTTGGGGATCTCTACGTTAATAAACTCATCTTT. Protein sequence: CALGDLYVNKLIF.

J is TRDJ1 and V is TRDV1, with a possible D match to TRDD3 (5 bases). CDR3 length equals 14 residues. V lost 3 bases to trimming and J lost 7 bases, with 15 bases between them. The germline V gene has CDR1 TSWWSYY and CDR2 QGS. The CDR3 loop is CALGDPHHGGKLIF. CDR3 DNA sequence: TGTGCTCTTGGGGATCCCCACCACGGGGGTAAACTCATCTTT.

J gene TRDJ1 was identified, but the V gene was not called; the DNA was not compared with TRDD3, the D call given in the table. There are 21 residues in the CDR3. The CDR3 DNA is TGTGCTCTTGGGGAACTAGACTTCCTAGCGTTTGGGGGGCATTACACCGATAAACTCATCTTT. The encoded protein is CALGELDFLAFGGHYTDKLIF.

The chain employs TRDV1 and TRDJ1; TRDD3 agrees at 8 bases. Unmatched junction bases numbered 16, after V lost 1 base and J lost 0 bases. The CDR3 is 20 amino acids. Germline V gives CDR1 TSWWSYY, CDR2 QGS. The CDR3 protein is CALGEPEYPYDWGYTDKLIF. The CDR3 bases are TGTGCTCTTGGGGAACCTGAGTATCCGTACGACTGGGGGTACACCGATAAACTCATCTTT.

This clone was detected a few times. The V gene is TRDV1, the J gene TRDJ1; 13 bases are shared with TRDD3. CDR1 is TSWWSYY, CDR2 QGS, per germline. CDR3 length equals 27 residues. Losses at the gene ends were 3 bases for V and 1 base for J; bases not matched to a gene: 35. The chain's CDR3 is CALGDLSVTGGYDNLNTSWERTDKLIF. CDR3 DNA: TGTGCTCTTGGGGACCTGTCTGTAACTGGGGGATACGATAATCTTAATACGTCATGGGAACGCACCGATAAACTCATCTTT.

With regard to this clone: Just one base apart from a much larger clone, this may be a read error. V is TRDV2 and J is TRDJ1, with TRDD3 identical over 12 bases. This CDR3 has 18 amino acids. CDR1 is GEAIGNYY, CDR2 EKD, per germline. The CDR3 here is CARDPCTGGYRTIDKLIF. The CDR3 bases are TGTGCCCGTGACCCCTGTACTGGGGGATACCGAACAATTGATAAACTCATCTTT.

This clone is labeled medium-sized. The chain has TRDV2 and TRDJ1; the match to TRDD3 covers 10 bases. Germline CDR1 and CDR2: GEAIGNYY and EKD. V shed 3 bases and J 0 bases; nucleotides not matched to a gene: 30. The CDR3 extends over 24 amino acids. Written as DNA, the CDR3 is TGTGCCTGTGACCGAGATTTCCTACCCCGGGGGATACGCGCACCACGGGGCTACACCGATAAACTCATCTTT. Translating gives CACDRDFLPRGIRAPRGYTDKLIF.

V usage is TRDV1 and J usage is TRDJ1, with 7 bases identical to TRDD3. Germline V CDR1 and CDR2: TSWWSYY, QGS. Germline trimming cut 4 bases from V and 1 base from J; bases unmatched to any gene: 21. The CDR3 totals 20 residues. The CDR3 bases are TGTGCTCTTGGGGTGACTCTTACACGTGAAACTGGGGAATTCACCGATAAACTCATCTTT. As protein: CALGVTLTRETGEFTDKLIF.

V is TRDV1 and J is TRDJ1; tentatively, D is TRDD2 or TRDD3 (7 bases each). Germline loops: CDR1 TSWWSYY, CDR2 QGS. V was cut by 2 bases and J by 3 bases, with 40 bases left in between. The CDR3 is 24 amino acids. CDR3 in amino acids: CALGEGFSKFLLGGSGPTSDKLIF. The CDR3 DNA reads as TGTGCTCTTGGGGAAGGGTTCTCGAAATTCCTACTCGGGGGATCGGGCCCCACCTCCGATAAACTCATCTTT.

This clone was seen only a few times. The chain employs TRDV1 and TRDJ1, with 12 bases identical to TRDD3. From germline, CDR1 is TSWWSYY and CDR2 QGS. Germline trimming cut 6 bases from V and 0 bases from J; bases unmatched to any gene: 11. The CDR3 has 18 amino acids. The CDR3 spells CALGRLGDTRPYTDKLIF. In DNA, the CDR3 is TGTGCTCTTGGTCGACTGGGGGATACAAGACCGTACACCGATAAACTCATCTTT.

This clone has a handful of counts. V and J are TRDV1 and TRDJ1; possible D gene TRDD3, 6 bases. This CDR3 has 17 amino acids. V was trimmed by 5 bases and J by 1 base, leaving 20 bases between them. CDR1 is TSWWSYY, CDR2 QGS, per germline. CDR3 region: CALGSPTGGYLTDKLIF. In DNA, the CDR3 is TGTGCTCTTGGGTCTCCGACTGGTGGATACCTCACCGATAAACTCATCTTT.

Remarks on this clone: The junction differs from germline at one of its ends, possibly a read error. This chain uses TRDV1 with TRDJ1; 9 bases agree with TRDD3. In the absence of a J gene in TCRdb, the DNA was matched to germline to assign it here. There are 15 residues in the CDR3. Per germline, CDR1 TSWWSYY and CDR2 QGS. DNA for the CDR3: TGTGCTATTGGGGTCCTTCTGGGGGATTCCGATAAACTCATCTTT. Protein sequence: CAIGVLLGDSDKLIF.

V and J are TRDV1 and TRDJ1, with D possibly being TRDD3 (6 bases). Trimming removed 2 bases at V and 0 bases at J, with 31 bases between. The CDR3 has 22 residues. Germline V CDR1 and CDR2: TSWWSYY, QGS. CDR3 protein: CALGEISLWGDASRAYTDKLIF. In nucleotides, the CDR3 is TGTGCTCTTGGGGAAATATCCCTATGGGGGGACGCTTCCCGCGCGTACACCGATAAACTCATCTTT.

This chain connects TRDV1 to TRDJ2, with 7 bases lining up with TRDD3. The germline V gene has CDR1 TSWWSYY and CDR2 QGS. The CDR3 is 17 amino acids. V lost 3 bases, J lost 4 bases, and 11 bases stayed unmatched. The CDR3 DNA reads TGTGCTCTTGGGGAGATCTCTCCGGGGATATCGACAGCACAACTCTTCTTT. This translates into CALGEISPGISTAQLFF.

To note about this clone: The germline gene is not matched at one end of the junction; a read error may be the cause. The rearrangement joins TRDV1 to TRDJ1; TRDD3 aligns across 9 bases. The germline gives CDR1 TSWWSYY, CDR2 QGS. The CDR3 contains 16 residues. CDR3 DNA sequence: TGTGCTATCCTTGTACTGGGGGAAGAGTACACCGATAGACTCATCTTT. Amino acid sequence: CAILVLGEEYTDRLIF.

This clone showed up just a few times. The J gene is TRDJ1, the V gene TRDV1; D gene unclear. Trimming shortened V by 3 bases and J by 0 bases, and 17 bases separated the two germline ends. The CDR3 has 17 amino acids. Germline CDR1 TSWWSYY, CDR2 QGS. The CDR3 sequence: CALGERVIDKYTDKLIF. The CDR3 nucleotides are TGTGCTCTTGGGGAGCGAGTTATTGACAAGTACACCGATAAACTCATCTTT.

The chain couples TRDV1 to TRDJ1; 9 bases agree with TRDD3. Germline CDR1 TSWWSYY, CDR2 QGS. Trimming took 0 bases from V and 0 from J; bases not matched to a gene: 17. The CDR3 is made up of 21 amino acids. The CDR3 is CALGELSEWGINGDHTDKLIF. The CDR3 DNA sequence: TGTGCTCTTGGGGAACTATCCGAATGGGGGATAAATGGGGATCACACCGATAAACTCATCTTT.

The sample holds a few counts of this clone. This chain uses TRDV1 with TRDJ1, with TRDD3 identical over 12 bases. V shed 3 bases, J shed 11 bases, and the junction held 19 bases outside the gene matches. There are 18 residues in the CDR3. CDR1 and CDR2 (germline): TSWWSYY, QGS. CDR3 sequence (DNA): TGTGCTCTTGGGGAGGGGAAAGCTTCCTACAACTGGGGGATACAGCTCATCTTT. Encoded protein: CALGEGKASYNWGIQLIF.

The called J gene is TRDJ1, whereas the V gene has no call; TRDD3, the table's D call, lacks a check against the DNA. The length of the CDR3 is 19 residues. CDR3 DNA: TGTGCTCTTGGGGAAGTTAACAGTACTTGTCCCAAGTACACCGATAAACTCATCTTT. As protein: CALGEVNSTCPKYTDKLIF.

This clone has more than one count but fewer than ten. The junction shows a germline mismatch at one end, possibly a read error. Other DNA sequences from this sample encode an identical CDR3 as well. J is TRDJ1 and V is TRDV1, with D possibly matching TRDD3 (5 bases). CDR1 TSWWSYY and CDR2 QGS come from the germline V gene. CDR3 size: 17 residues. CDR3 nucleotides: TGTGCTCTTGGGGAACTATTCTCCGGAGGGGGCGCCGATAAACTCATCTTC. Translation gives CALGELFSGGGADKLIF.

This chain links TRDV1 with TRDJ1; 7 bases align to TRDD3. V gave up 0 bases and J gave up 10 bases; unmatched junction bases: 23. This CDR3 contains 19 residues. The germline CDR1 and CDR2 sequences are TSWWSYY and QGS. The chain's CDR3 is CALGELELGVNQEVQGLIF. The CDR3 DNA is TGTGCTCTTGGGGAACTTGAGCTGGGGGTAAACCAGGAAGTTCAGGGACTCATCTTT.